The 27 T cell receptor beta chains below come from one sample, sequenced in a study of T cells in Graves' hyperthyroidism and ophthalmopathy. Using RNA transcripts as the source, TCR beta CDR3 regions were amplified. HTBI primers were used for first-round RT-PCR of the TCR CDR3. TCRdb reprocessed the multiplex PCR reads with MiXCR, giving one entry per CDR3 protein. This table has more than 500,000 distinct CDR3 sequences, around 15% appearing once. The sequenced sample consisted of blood. Every receptor here comes from a woman in her thirties with Graves' hyperthyroidism.

This clonotype has at least ten counts. V usage is TRBV5-1 and J usage is TRBJ1-1; D perhaps matches TRBD1 (5 bases). The CDR3 is 15 residues long. The germline V gene encodes CDR1 SGHRS and CDR2 YFSETQ. V dropped 3 bases and J dropped 5 bases, with 17 bases sitting between them. For the CDR3, the DNA is TGCGCCAGCAGCTCGTTCCAGGGAGGTCAGACTGAAGCTTTCTTT. Its protein product is CASSSFQGGQTEAFF.

This clonotype was seen only a few times. The gene calls are TRBV6-1 and TRBJ2-1; 10 bases align to TRBD2. Germline CDR1 is MNHNS and CDR2 is SASEGT. The CDR3 totals 15 residues. Unmatched junction bases numbered 4, after V lost 4 bases and J lost 4 bases. CDR3 bases: TGTGCCAGCAGTGTGGGACTAGCGAAGTACAATGAGCAGTTCTTC. Translation: CASSVGLAKYNEQFF.

In its sample, this clonotype was seen many times. The chain is built from TRBV18 and TRBJ2-1; D could derive from TRBD1 or TRBD2 (6 bases each). V lost 7 bases and J lost 6, with 13 bases in between. The CDR3 runs to 13 residues. The V gene's germline CDR1 is KGHSH and CDR2 LQKENI. The chain's CDR3 is CASCLQGGNEQFF. CDR3 sequence (DNA): TGTGCCAGCTGCTTACAGGGAGGCAATGAGCAGTTCTTC. The full variable domain, completed using reference TRBV18 and TRBJ2-1, is NAGVMQNPRHLVRRRGQEARLRCSPMKGHSHVYWYRQLPEEGLKFMVYLQKENIIDESGMPKERFSAEFPKEGPSILRIQQVVRGDSAAYFCASCLQGGNEQFFGPGTRLTVL.

This clonotype has only a few counts. V is TRBV29-1 and J is TRBJ2-3, with 7 bases aligning to TRBD2. The CDR3 is 15 residues long. Germline CDR1 SQVTM, CDR2 ANQGSEA. V shed 6 bases, J shed 0 bases, and the junction held 9 bases outside the gene matches. CDR3 nucleotide sequence: TGCAGCGTCCTACCTAGCGGAACTAGCACAGATACGCAGTATTTT. Translation gives CSVLPSGTSTDTQYF.

This clonotype was observed at least ten times. The chain uses TRBV7-3 and TRBJ2-4, with D tentatively TRBD1 (6 bases). Trimming removed 5 bases from V and 8 bases from J, with 13 bases in between. The length of the CDR3 is 13 residues. Looked up from germline, CDR1 is SGHTA and CDR2 is FQGTGA. The CDR3 loop reads CASSGGLGDIQYF. The CDR3 DNA follows: TGTGCCAGCAGCGGGGGCCTAGGGGACATTCAGTACTTC.

This clonotype was detected a few times. The V and J genes are TRBV13 and TRBJ2-5, with D perhaps being TRBD1 or TRBD2 (6 bases each). The germline gives CDR1 PRHDT, CDR2 FYEKMQ (reference sequence). This CDR3 has 13 amino acids. Trimming took off 4 bases at V and 5 bases at J, with 11 bases between the two ends. This chain's CDR3 is CASSWGALETQYF. DNA for the CDR3: TGTGCCAGCAGCTGGGGGGCGCTGGAGACCCAGTACTTC.

As DNA, the CDR3 is TGTGCCAGCAGCCGGTCAGATCTTAATTCACCCCTCCACTTT. Protein product: CASSRSDLNSPLHF. The chain couples TRBV3-1 to TRBJ1-6; no clear D gene. V was cut by 4 bases and J by 6 bases, with 10 bases left in between. Per the germline V gene, CDR1 is LGHDT and CDR2 is YNNKEL (reference sequence). This CDR3 spans 14 amino acids.

The chain is built from TRBV27 and TRBJ2-2; 12 bases map to TRBD2. This CDR3 comprises 17 residues. Germline loops: CDR1 MNHEY, CDR2 SMNVEV (reference sequence). Unmatched junction bases numbered 8, after V lost 4 bases and J lost 5 bases. The CDR3 nucleotides read TGTGCCAGCAGTTCGTCGACTAGCGGGAGTGGAACCGGGGAGCTGTTTTTT. Its translation: CASSSSTSGSGTGELFF.

The sample holds a few counts of this clonotype. The chain carries TRBV29-1 and TRBJ2-2; 8 nucleotides match TRBD2. Germline CDR1 reads SQVTM; CDR2 reads ANQGSEA. The length of the CDR3 is 14 residues. The V segment lost 3 bases and the J segment 4 bases; nucleotides outside the gene matches: 4. This chain's CDR3 is CSVDGGGSTGELFF. CDR3 coding DNA: TGCAGCGTTGACGGGGGGGGGAGCACCGGGGAGCTGTTTTTT.

This clonotype was found many times. The V call is TRBV27, the J call TRBJ2-7; D possibly corresponds to TRBD1 (7 bases). Germline assignment: CDR1 MNHEY and CDR2 SMNVEV (reference sequence). Trimming took 4 bases from V and 4 from J, leaving 14 bases between them. This CDR3 region has 14 residues. CDR3 sequence (DNA): TGTGCCAGCAGTTATGGAGGGGGCCTTTACGAGCAGTACTTC. Amino acids: CASSYGGGLYEQYF.

The rearrangement uses TRBV4-1 and TRBJ2-6, with D perhaps TRBD1 or TRBD2 (5 bases each). Germline V CDR1 and CDR2: MGHRA, YSYEKL. The CDR3 totals 18 residues. V was shortened by 1 base and J by 0 bases, with 13 bases between the two germline ends. The DNA of the CDR3 is TGCGCCAGCAGCCAAGCCCCGGGGCTTAGCTCTGGGGCCAACGTCCTGACTTTC. It specifies CASSQAPGLSSGANVLTF.

This clonotype was counted at least ten times. The chain couples TRBV28 to TRBJ2-7, with 8 positions matching TRBD1. Germline trimming cut 6 bases from V and 4 bases from J; bases unmatched to any gene: 8. From germline, CDR1 is MDHEN and CDR2 SYDVKM. The CDR3 covers 14 residues. The CDR3 loop reads CASRIGQGGYEQYF. CDR3 DNA: TGTGCCAGCAGGATCGGACAGGGAGGATACGAGCAGTACTTC.

This clonotype was seen repeatedly, ten times or more. The chain has TRBV18 and TRBJ2-5; no reliable D call. The CDR3 extends over 13 amino acids. Per germline, CDR1 KGHSH and CDR2 LQKENI. The germline V and J ends were trimmed by 3 bases and 5 bases, with 10 bases remaining between them. The CDR3 reads CASSPSMEETQYF. The DNA for the CDR3 is TGTGCCAGCTCACCTAGTATGGAGGAGACCCAGTACTTC.

This clonotype appeared a few times. V gene TRBV7-9 combines with J gene TRBJ2-1; 9 positions agree with TRBD2. V lost 5 bases to trimming and J lost 0 bases; unmatched junction nucleotides: 8. Germline V gene data show CDR1 as SEHNR and CDR2 as FQNEAQ (reference sequence). The CDR3 has 17 amino acids. The CDR3 region is CASSRSLAGRSYNEQFF. CDR3 bases: TGTGCCAGCAGCCGGTCTCTAGCGGGGCGCTCCTACAATGAGCAGTTCTTC.

The chain couples TRBV24-1 to TRBJ2-1; D not resolved. The CDR3 is made up of 12 amino acids. The V gene's germline CDR1 is KGHDR and CDR2 SFDVKD. V lost 2 bases to trimming and J lost 6 bases, with 4 bases between them. This chain's CDR3 is CATSDSGNEQFF. The CDR3 DNA is TGTGCCACCAGTGATTCAGGCAATGAGCAGTTCTTC.

This clonotype was counted at least ten times. This chain links TRBV7-8 with TRBJ2-5; a weak D match, TRBD2 (6 bases). V gave up 0 bases and J gave up 0 bases, with 11 bases separating them. From germline, CDR1 is SGHVS and CDR2 FQNEAQ. This CDR3 contains 16 residues. The DNA for the CDR3 is TGTGCCAGCAGCTTAGCGCGGCTAGCGAACCAAGAGACCCAGTACTTC. As protein: CASSLARLANQETQYF.

This clonotype was counted many times. The CDR3 DNA is TGTGCCAGTAGTATCGGACAGGGGACGAAGTCCTACGAGCAGTACTTC. Amino acids: CASSIGQGTKSYEQYF. The V and J genes are TRBV19 and TRBJ2-7; TRBD1 matches 9 bases. From germline, CDR1 is LNHDA and CDR2 SQIVND (reference sequence). After removal of 3 bases from V and 1 base from J, the junction contained 7 bases not matched to a gene. The CDR3 length is 16 residues.

This clonotype has only a few counts. V and J are TRBV27 and TRBJ2-3, with TRBD2 matching 16 bases. With V trimmed by 2 bases and J by 6 bases, 2 bases remained unmatched. Looked up from germline, CDR1 is MNHEY and CDR2 is SMNVEV (reference sequence). The CDR3 extends over 16 amino acids. This CDR3 is CASSLGTSGRADTQYF. The DNA for the CDR3 is TGTGCCAGCAGTTTAGGGACTAGCGGGAGGGCCGATACGCAGTATTTT.

This clonotype was recorded only once. The chain links TRBV15 to TRBJ1-1; possible D gene TRBD1, 5 bases. V lost 0 bases to trimming and J lost 4 bases, with 12 bases between them. Germline CDR1 LNHNV, CDR2 YYDKDF (reference sequence). CDR3 length: 15 amino acids. The CDR3 coding sequence is TGTGCCACCAGCAGAGACACGATCGGGGGCACTGAAGCTTTCTTT. As protein: CATSRDTIGGTEAFF.

This clonotype was counted ten times or more. The chain carries TRBV15 and TRBJ1-5, with D maybe TRBD1 (5 bases). V dropped 1 base and J dropped 7 bases, with 5 bases sitting between them. The CDR3 sequence is 12 residues long. Germline CDR1 is LNHNV and CDR2 is YYDKDF (reference sequence). DNA for the CDR3: TGTGCCACCAGCAGAGGGGACCAGCCCCAGCATTTT. Its protein product is CATSRGDQPQHF.

Ten or more counts support this clonotype. The CDR3 coding sequence is TGTGCCAGCAGTTTTAGTCCGGAGGGGACCCAGTACTTC. Translating gives CASSFSPEGTQYF. J is TRBJ2-5 and V is TRBV12-3 or TRBV12-4, with D perhaps matching TRBD2 (6 bases). The V and J ends lost 3 bases and 7 bases respectively, with 12 bases between them. The CDR3 is 13 residues long.

V usage is TRBV2 and J usage is TRBJ1-5; D possibly corresponds to TRBD1 (5 bases). Trimming pared 7 bases from V and 7 bases from J, leaving 14 bases between. The CDR3 totals 13 residues. Germline V gene lookup returns CDR1 SNHLY and CDR2 FYNNEI. CDR3: CASNPGEGQPQHF. The CDR3 nucleotides read TGTGCCAGCAACCCCGGGGAGGGGCAGCCCCAGCATTTT.

This chain joins TRBV6-5 and TRBJ2-3, with D uncertain. The CDR3 loop spans 18 amino acids. CDR1 and CDR2 (germline): MNHEY, SVGAGI. The V end lost 2 bases, the J end lost 2 bases, and 20 bases lay between the germline ends. The CDR3 region is CASSYRAPWAPPTDTQYF. As DNA, the CDR3 is TGTGCCAGCAGTTACAGGGCCCCGTGGGCTCCTCCCACAGATACGCAGTATTTT.

This clonotype was seen ten or more times. The chain uses TRBV11-2 and TRBJ2-1, with D perhaps matching TRBD2 (6 bases). The V and J ends lost 3 bases and 5 bases respectively, with 17 bases between them. Germline loops: CDR1 SGHAT, CDR2 FQNNGV. This CDR3 is built from 16 residues. CDR3 protein: CASSFGGSLMDNEQFF. The CDR3 region has the DNA TGTGCCAGCAGCTTTGGAGGGAGTCTTATGGACAATGAGCAGTTCTTC.

This clonotype appeared many times. The chain recombines TRBV6-9 with TRBJ1-4; possible D gene TRBD1, 6 bases. V was clipped by 6 bases and J by 1 base, with 9 bases between them. CDR1 is MNHGY, CDR2 SVAAGI, per germline. The length of the CDR3 is 14 residues. DNA for the CDR3: TGTGCCAGCAGGAACAGGGAAACTAATGAAAAACTGTTTTTT. Encoded protein: CASRNRETNEKLFF.

This chain connects TRBV29-1 to TRBJ2-3; possible D gene TRBD2, 5 bases. CDR1 is SQVTM and CDR2 is ANQGSEA in the germline V gene. With 1 base removed from V and 0 bases from J, the gap between germline ends came to 14 bases. The CDR3 loop spans 16 amino acids. The CDR3 sequence is CSVEGQRKTSTDTQYF. CDR3 nucleotide sequence: TGCAGCGTTGAAGGCCAGCGGAAAACTAGCACAGATACGCAGTATTTT.

This clonotype was seen only once. The J gene is TRBJ2-3, the V gene TRBV20-1; 10 positions match TRBD2. V was pared by 4 bases and J by 2 bases, with 6 bases of the junction left unmatched. This CDR3 has 15 residues. Germline V lookup: CDR1 DFQATT, CDR2 SNEGSKA (reference sequence). For the CDR3, the DNA is TGCAGTGCTATGTTAACTAGCGGGGCCACAGATACGCAGTATTTT. Encoded protein: CSAMLTSGATDTQYF.